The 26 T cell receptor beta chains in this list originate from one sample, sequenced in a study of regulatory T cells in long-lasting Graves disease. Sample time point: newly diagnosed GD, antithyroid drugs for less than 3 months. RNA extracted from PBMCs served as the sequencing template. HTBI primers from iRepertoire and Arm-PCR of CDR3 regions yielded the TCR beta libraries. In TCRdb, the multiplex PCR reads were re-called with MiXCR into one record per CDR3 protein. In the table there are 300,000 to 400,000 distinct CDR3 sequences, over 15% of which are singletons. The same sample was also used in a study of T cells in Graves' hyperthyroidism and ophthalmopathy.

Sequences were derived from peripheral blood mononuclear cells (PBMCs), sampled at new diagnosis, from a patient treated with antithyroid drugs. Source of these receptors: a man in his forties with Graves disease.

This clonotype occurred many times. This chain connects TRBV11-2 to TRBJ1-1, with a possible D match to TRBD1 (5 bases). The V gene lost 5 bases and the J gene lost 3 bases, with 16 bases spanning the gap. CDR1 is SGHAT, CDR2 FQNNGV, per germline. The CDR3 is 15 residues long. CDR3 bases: TGTGCCAGCAGCACTAGGCCAGGGTCTTACACTGAAGCTTTCTTT. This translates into CASSTRPGSYTEAFF.

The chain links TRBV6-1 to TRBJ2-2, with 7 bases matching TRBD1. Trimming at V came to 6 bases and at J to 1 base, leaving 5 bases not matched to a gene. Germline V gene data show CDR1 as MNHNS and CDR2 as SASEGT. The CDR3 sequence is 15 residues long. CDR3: CASRPRGLNTGELFF. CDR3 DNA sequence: TGTGCCAGCAGACCCAGGGGGTTGAACACCGGGGAGCTGTTTTTT.

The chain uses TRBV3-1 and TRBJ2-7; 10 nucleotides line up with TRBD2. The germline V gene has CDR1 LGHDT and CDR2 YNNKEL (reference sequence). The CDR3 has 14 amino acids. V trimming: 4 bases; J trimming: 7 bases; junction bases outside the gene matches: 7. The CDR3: CASSLSGGAREQYF. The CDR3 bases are TGTGCCAGCAGCCTGAGCGGGGGGGCCCGAGAGCAGTACTTC.

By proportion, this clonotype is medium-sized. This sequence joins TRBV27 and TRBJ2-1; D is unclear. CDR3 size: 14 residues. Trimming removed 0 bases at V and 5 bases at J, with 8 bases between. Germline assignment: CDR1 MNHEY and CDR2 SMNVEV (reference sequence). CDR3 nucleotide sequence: TGTGCCAGCAGTTTATCGCCGGGTCACAATGAGCAGTTCTTC. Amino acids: CASSLSPGHNEQFF.

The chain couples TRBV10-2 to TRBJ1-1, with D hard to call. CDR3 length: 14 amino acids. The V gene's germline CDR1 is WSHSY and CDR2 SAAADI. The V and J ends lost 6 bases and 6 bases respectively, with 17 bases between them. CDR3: CASRKQWAAPEAFF. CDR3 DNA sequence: TGCGCCAGCAGGAAACAGTGGGCGGCACCTGAAGCTTTCTTT.

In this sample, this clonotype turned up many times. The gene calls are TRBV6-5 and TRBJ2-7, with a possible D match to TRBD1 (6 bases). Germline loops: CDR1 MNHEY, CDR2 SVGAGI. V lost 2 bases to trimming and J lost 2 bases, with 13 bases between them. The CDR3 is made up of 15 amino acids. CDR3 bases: TGTGCCAGCAGTTACACCCGACAGGCTACCTACGAGCAGTACTTC. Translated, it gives CASSYTRQATYEQYF.

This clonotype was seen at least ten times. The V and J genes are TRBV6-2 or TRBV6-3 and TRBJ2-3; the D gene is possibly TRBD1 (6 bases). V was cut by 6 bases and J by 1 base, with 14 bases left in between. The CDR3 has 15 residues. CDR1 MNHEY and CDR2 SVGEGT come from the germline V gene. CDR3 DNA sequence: TGTGCCAGCAGAGAAGGTGGGGGCGGCACAGATACGCAGTATTTT. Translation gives CASREGGGGTDTQYF.

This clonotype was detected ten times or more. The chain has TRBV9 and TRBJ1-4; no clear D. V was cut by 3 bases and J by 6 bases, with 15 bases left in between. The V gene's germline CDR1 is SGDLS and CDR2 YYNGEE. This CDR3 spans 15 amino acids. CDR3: CASSGRGYRDEKLFF. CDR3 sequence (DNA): TGTGCCAGCAGCGGACGAGGATATCGGGATGAAAAACTGTTTTTT.

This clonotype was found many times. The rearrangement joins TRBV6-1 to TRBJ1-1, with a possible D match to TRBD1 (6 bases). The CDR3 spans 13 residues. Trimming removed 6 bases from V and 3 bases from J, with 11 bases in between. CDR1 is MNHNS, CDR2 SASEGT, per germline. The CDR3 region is CASRPTGYTEAFF. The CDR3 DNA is TGTGCCAGCAGACCAACAGGGTACACTGAAGCTTTCTTT.

For the CDR3, the DNA is TGCGCCAGCAGCTTGGCAAGAGGCGGGAGTGAAGCTTTCTTT. Residues: CASSLARGGSEAFF. The rearrangement links TRBV5-1 to TRBJ1-1; D gene unclear. V was trimmed by 0 bases and J by 7 bases, leaving 13 bases between them. Germline-derived CDR1 and CDR2 are SGHRS and YFSETQ. This CDR3 region has 14 residues.

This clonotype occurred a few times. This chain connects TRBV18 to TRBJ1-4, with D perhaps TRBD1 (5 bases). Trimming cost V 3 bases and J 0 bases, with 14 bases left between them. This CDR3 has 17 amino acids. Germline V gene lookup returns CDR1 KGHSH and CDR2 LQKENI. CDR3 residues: CASSPLRQYATNEKLFF. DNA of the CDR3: TGTGCCAGCTCACCCCTAAGACAGTACGCAACTAATGAAAAACTGTTTTTT.

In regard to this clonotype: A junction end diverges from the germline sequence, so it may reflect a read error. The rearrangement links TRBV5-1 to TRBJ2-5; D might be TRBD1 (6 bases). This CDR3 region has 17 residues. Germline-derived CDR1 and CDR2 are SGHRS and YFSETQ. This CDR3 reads CASSSSRGLGSRETQCF. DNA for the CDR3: TGCGCCAGCAGCAGCTCTAGGGGGTTAGGCTCTCGAGAGACCCAGTGCTTC.

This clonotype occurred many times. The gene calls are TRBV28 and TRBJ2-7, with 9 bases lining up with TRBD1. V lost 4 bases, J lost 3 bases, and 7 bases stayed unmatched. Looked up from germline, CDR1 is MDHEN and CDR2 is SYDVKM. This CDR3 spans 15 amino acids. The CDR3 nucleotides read TGTGCCAGCAGTTCCATCCTGGACAGGGGCTACGAGCAGTACTTC. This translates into CASSSILDRGYEQYF.

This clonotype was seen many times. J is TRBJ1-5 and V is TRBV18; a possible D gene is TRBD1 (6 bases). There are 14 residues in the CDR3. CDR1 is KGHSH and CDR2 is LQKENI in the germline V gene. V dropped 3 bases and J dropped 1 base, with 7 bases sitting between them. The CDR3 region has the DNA TGTGCCAGCTCACCGGACAGAAGCAATCAGCCCCAGCATTTT. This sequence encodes CASSPDRSNQPQHF. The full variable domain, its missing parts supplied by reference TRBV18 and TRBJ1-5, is NAGVMQNPRHLVRRRGQEARLRCSPMKGHSHVYWYRQLPEEGLKFMVYLQKENIIDESGMPKERFSAEFPKEGPSILRIQQVVRGDSAAYFCASSPDRSNQPQHFGDGTRLSIL.

CDR3 coding DNA: TGCGCCAGCAGCCCTAGCTCGAACACCGGGGAGCTGTTTTTT. Its translation is CASSPSSNTGELFF. The V and J genes are TRBV5-1 and TRBJ2-2; TRBD2 might be the D (5 bases). Between the trimmed V and J ends, which lost 4 bases and 0 bases, there was a span of 7 bases. CDR3 length equals 14 residues. Per the germline V gene, CDR1 is SGHRS and CDR2 is YFSETQ.

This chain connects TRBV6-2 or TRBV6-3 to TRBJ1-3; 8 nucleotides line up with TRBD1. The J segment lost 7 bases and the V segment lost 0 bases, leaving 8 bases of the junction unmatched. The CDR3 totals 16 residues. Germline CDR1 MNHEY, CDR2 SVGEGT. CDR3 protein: CASSYSTSQGANTIYF. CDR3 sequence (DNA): TGTGCCAGCAGTTACTCGACAAGCCAGGGGGCGAACACCATATATTTT.

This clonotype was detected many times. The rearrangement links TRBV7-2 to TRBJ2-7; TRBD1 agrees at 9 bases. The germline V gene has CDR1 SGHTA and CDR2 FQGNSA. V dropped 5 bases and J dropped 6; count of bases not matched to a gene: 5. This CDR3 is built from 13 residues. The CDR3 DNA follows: TGTGCCAGCAGCCCGGGGACAGGGCCCGAGCAGTACTTC. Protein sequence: CASSPGTGPEQYF.

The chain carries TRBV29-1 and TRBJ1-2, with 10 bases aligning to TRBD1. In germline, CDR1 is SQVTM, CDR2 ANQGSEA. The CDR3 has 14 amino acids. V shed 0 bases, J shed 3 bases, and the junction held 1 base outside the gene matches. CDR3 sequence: CSVEEDRGYYGYTF. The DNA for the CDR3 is TGCAGCGTTGAAGAGGACAGGGGGTACTATGGCTACACCTTC.

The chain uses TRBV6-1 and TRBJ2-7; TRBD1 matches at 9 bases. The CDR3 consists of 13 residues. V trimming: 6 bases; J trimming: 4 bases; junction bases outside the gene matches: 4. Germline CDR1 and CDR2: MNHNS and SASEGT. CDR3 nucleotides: TGTGCCAGCAGACGGGACAGGGATTACGAGCAGTACTTC. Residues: CASRRDRDYEQYF.

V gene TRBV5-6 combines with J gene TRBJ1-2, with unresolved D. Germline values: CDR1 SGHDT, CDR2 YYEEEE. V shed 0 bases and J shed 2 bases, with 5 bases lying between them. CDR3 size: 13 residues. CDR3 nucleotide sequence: TGTGCCAGCAGCTTGGTTCAGAACTATGGCTACACCTTC. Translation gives CASSLVQNYGYTF.

The CDR3: CASQGGNYEQYF. In DNA, the CDR3 is TGTGCCTCCCAAGGGGGCAACTACGAGCAGTACTTC. J is TRBJ2-7 and V is TRBV28, with 7 bases matching TRBD1. After removal of 11 bases from V and 3 bases from J, the junction contained 7 bases not matched to a gene. Germline V gene data show CDR1 as MDHEN and CDR2 as SYDVKM. The CDR3 runs 12 residues. The complete variable domain, with remaining parts taken from reference TRBV28 and TRBJ2-7, reads DVKVTQSSRYLVKRTGEKVFLECVQDMDHENMFWYRQDPGLGLRLIYFSYDVKMKEKGDIPEGYSVSREKKERFSLILESASTNQTSMYLCASQGGNYEQYFGPGTRLTVT.

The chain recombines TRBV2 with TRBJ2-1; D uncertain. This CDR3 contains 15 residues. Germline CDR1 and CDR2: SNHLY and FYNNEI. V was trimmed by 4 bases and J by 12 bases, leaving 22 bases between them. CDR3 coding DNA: TGTGCCAGCAGTGTGGCGTCTTTCGGGCCCTGGGGGCAGTTCTTC. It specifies CASSVASFGPWGQFF.

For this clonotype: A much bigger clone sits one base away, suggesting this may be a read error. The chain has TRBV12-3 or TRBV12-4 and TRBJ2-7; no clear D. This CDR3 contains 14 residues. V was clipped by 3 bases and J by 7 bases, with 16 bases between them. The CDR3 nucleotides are TGTGCCAGCAGTTTGGACCGCTCCTACAATGAGCAGTACTTC. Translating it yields CASSLDRSYNEQYF.

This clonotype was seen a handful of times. CDR3 loop: CASQREQETQYF. DNA of the CDR3: TGTGCCAGCCAAAGAGAGCAAGAGACCCAGTACTTC. V is TRBV28 and J is TRBJ2-5; the D is unclear. V lost 8 bases, J lost 2 bases, and 9 bases lay in between. Germline V lookup: CDR1 MDHEN, CDR2 SYDVKM. The length of the CDR3 is 12 residues. Full variable domain (rest looked up from reference TRBV28 and TRBJ2-5): DVKVTQSSRYLVKRTGEKVFLECVQDMDHENMFWYRQDPGLGLRLIYFSYDVKMKEKGDIPEGYSVSREKKERFSLILESASTNQTSMYLCASQREQETQYFGPGTRLLVL.

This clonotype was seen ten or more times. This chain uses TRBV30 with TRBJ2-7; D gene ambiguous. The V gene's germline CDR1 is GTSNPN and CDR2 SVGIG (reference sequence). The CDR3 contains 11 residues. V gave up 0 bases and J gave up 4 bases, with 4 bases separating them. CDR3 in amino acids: CAWSVSYEQYF. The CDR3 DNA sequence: TGTGCCTGGAGTGTCTCGTACGAGCAGTACTTC.

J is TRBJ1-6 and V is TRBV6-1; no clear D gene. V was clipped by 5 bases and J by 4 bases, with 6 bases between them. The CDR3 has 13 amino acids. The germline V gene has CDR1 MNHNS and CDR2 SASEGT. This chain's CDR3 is CASSNTYNSPLHF. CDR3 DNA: TGTGCCAGCAGTAACACGTATAATTCACCCCTCCACTTT.